The 22 T cell receptor beta chains in this list originate from one sample, sequenced in a study of OX40 agonist ivuxolimab in advanced cancers. TCRdb's copy holds only in-frame clones and misses some; the assay was immunoSEQ multiplex PCR. This sample has around 90,000 clones; more than 80% occur once, and the top ten carry about 7%. The sequencing used CD4+ or CD8+ T cells sorted from blood, collected in a trial of the OX40 agonist ivuxolimab. All receptors derive from an adult with an advanced solid tumor such as melanoma, head and neck, liver or kidney cancer.

This clone was picked up one time. This sequence joins TRBV5-1 and TRBJ2-3; 9 bases align to TRBD2. Germline V lookup: CDR1 SGHRS, CDR2 YFSETQ. The CDR3 is 15 amino acids. V lost 4 bases and J lost 2; bases outside the gene matches: 5. CDR3 in DNA: TGCGCCAGCAGCGGAGTAGCGGGAGTCACAGATACGCAGTATTTT. Translation: CASSGVAGVTDTQYF.

This rearrangement joins TRBV30 to TRBJ2-7, with D tentatively TRBD1 (5 bases). The CDR3 spans 13 residues. Trimming removed 2 bases from V and 6 bases from J, with 14 bases in between. In germline, CDR1 is GTSNPN, CDR2 SVGIG (reference sequence). Written as DNA, the CDR3 is TGTGCCTGGAGTAGCAGGGAAGGTCGCGAGCAGTACTTC. This sequence encodes CAWSSREGREQYF.

The rearrangement uses TRBV12-5 and TRBJ2-1; possible D gene TRBD2, 5 bases. The CDR3 runs 12 residues. Per the germline V gene, CDR1 is LGHNT and CDR2 is FRNRAP. V was pared by 8 bases and J by 10 bases, with 15 bases between. CDR3 DNA sequence: TGTGCTAGTTCGAGGGAAATTGGGGAGCAGTTCTTC. Translating gives CASSREIGEQFF.

The chain has TRBV7-9 and TRBJ2-3; TRBD2 agrees at 9 bases. V was pared by 5 bases and J by 5 bases, with 11 bases of the junction left unmatched. This CDR3 is built from 16 residues. Germline CDR1 and CDR2: SEHNR and FQNEAQ (reference sequence). The CDR3 region has the DNA TGTGCCAGCAGCCCTTGGGCGGGAGGGCGGGAAGATACGCAGTATTTT. This sequence encodes CASSPWAGGREDTQYF.

The chain has TRBV10-3 and TRBJ2-3; TRBD2 might be the D (6 bases). Germline lookup yields CDR1 ENHRY and CDR2 SYGVKD. The CDR3 runs to 15 residues. Trimming stripped 10 bases from V and 2 bases from J, with 19 bases between. The CDR3 reads CATAWGGADTDTQYF. The CDR3 region has the DNA TGTGCCACCGCGTGGGGCGGGGCAGACACAGATACGCAGTATTTT.

This chain links TRBV19 with TRBJ2-5; maybe TRBD2 (5 bases). This CDR3 is 15 amino acids long. Trimming left V 1 base short and J 1 base short, with 10 bases between. In germline, CDR1 is LNHDA, CDR2 SQIVND (reference sequence). The CDR3 here is CASSIGPSSQETQYF. The CDR3 region has the DNA TGTGCCAGTAGTATAGGTCCTAGCAGCCAAGAGACCCAGTACTTC.

The chain combines TRBV7-9 with TRBJ1-2; D is uncertain. This CDR3 has 17 residues. The germline V gene has CDR1 SEHNR and CDR2 FQNEAQ (reference sequence). The V end lost 0 bases, the J end lost 3 bases, and 17 bases lay between the germline ends. The DNA of the CDR3 is TGTGCCAGCAGCTTAGCCTCCAAGGGAACAGCAGACTATGGCTACACCTTC. Translated: CASSLASKGTADYGYTF.

The rearrangement uses TRBV30 and TRBJ1-1; D is undetermined. The CDR3 runs to 13 residues. Germline loops: CDR1 GTSNPN, CDR2 SVGIG (reference sequence). V shed 1 base and J shed 1 base, with 7 bases lying between them. The DNA of the CDR3 is TGTGCCTGGAGTGGGCAGTCGAACACTGAAGCTTTCTTT. Translated, it gives CAWSGQSNTEAFF. The full variable domain, rest sourced from reference TRBV30 and TRBJ1-1, is SQTIHQWPATLVQPVGSPLSLECTVEGTSNPNLYWYRQAAGRGLQLLFYSVGIGQISSEVPQNLSASRPQDRQFILSSKKLLLSDSGFYLCAWSGQSNTEAFFGQGTRLTVV.

This clone was seen just once. The CDR3 bases are TGCACCAGCAGCCAAGATCGAGTAGCGGGAGTAGGGGAGACCCAGTACTTC. Amino acid sequence: CTSSQDRVAGVGETQYF. V gene TRBV1 combines with J gene TRBJ2-5; TRBD2 was called by the table and not checked on the DNA. TRBV1 is classified as a pseudogene. The CDR3 spans 17 residues.

This chain uses TRBV27 with TRBJ2-1, with D perhaps being TRBD1 or TRBD2 (5 bases each). Deletions cut 5 bases from V and 7 bases from J, with 9 bases between. This CDR3 is built from 12 residues. Germline lookup yields CDR1 MNHEY and CDR2 SMNVEV (reference sequence). The CDR3 sequence: CASSRDRNEQFF. The CDR3 DNA follows: TGTGCCAGCAGTCGGGACCGAAATGAGCAGTTCTTC.

This chain connects TRBV27 to TRBJ2-7; 8 nucleotides match TRBD1. The J segment lost 5 bases and the V segment lost 4 bases, leaving 7 bases of the junction unmatched. The CDR3 has 14 residues. The V gene's germline CDR1 is MNHEY and CDR2 SMNVEV (reference sequence). The CDR3 DNA reads TGTGCCAGCAGTTACTTAGAGACAGGGGACGAGCAGTACTTC. Translated: CASSYLETGDEQYF.

The CDR3 region is CASSRLPVSGPKETQYF. The CDR3, as DNA: TGTGCCAGCTCAAGGCTCCCGGTGTCGGGCCCTAAAGAGACCCAGTACTTC. V is TRBV18 and J is TRBJ2-5; D remains unclear. Looked up from germline, CDR1 is KGHSH and CDR2 is LQKENI. This CDR3 has 17 residues. Trimming shortened V by 5 bases and J by 3 bases, and 22 bases separated the two germline ends.

This rearrangement joins TRBV2 to TRBJ2-2, with TRBD2 matching over 10 bases. Germline V gene lookup returns CDR1 SNHLY and CDR2 FYNNEI. V lost 2 bases, J lost 2 bases, and 5 bases stayed unmatched. The CDR3 has 17 residues. The CDR3, as DNA: TGTGCCAGCAGTGAACCTTGGACTAGCGGTAACACCGGGGAGCTGTTTTTT. Protein product: CASSEPWTSGNTGELFF.

There are a few counts of this clone. The rearrangement joins TRBV21-1 to TRBJ2-4. TRBV21-1 is assigned pseudogene status. The CDR3 totals 15 residues. This CDR3 reads CASSRCRLTKNIQYF. DNA for the CDR3: TGTGCCAGCAGCAGGTGTAGGCTAACCAAAAACATTCAGTACTTC.

The chain joins TRBV27 to TRBJ2-7; possibly TRBD1 for D (6 bases). The CDR3 runs 13 residues. V shed 6 bases and J shed 3 bases, with 12 bases lying between them. The V gene's germline CDR1 is MNHEY and CDR2 SMNVEV (reference sequence). The CDR3 nucleotides read TGTGCCAGCAGGGACAGATACTTCTACGAGCAGTACTTC. Translating gives CASRDRYFYEQYF.

The chain joins TRBV4-1 to TRBJ2-1, with TRBD1 identical over 9 bases. The CDR3 extends over 15 amino acids. Germline values: CDR1 MGHRA, CDR2 YSYEKL. Trimming took 0 bases from V and 6 from J; bases not matched to a gene: 3. CDR3: CASSQEATGGNEQFF. In nucleotides, the CDR3 is TGCGCCAGCAGCCAAGAAGCGACAGGGGGCAATGAGCAGTTCTTC.

The CDR3 region has the DNA TGTGCCAGCAGCTTAGGGCGGGGCGGGGCGAACACCGGGGAGCTGTTTTTT. Translated: CASSLGRGGANTGELFF. The J gene is TRBJ2-2, the V gene TRBV13; weak D call: TRBD2 (6 bases). Trimming pared 0 bases from V and 0 bases from J, leaving 11 bases between. Germline assignment: CDR1 PRHDT and CDR2 FYEKMQ (reference sequence). This CDR3 contains 17 residues. The whole variable domain, remainder taken from reference TRBV13 and TRBJ2-2, is AAGVIQSPRHLIKEKRETATLKCYPIPRHDTVYWYQQGPGQDPQFLISFYEKMQSDKGSIPDRFSAQQFSDYHSELNMSSLELGDSALYFCASSLGRGGANTGELFFGEGSRLTVL.

This rearrangement joins TRBV21-1 to TRBJ2-2; the table assigns TRBD1, which was not confirmed against the DNA. TRBV21-1 is tagged as a pseudogene. This CDR3 has 18 residues. The DNA of the CDR3 is TGTGCCAGCGAGGGGACAGAACCACACGAAGAGAACACCGGGGAGCTGTTTTTT. It is translated as CASEGTEPHEENTGELFF.

This sequence joins TRBV6-6 and TRBJ2-7, with unresolved D. This CDR3 has 11 amino acids. Germline V gene lookup returns CDR1 MNHNY and CDR2 SVGAGI (reference sequence). V lost 4 bases and J 6 bases, leaving 7 bases between the germline ends. The CDR3 protein is CASSSVGEQYF. The CDR3 bases are TGTGCCAGCAGTTCGGTGGGCGAGCAGTACTTC.

The chain recombines TRBV5-1 with TRBJ2-7, with D possibly being TRBD2 (5 bases). This CDR3 is 14 amino acids long. The germline CDR1 and CDR2 sequences are SGHRS and YFSETQ. V was clipped by 5 bases and J by 2 bases, with 14 bases between them. As DNA, the CDR3 is TGCGCCAGCAGTTCGAGGGAATGGACCTACGAGCAGTACTTC. Residues: CASSSREWTYEQYF.

The rearrangement links TRBV5-6 to TRBJ1-1; 7 nucleotides agree with TRBD1. The CDR3 has 16 residues. The V segment lost 3 bases and the J segment 1 base; nucleotides outside the gene matches: 9. CDR1 and CDR2 (germline): SGHDT, YYEEEE. The CDR3 spells CASSSKEGAGNTEAFF. CDR3 in DNA: TGTGCCAGCAGCTCGAAAGAGGGGGCTGGGAACACTGAAGCTTTCTTT. Together with reference TRBV5-6 and TRBJ1-1, the CDR3 gives the full variable domain: DAGVTQSPTHLIKTRGQQVTLRCSPKSGHDTVSWYQQALGQGPQFIFQYYEEEERQRGNFPDRFSGHQFPNYSSELNVNALLLGDSALYLCASSSKEGAGNTEAFFGQGTRLTVV.

V is TRBV10-3 and J is TRBJ1-1; D remains ambiguous. This CDR3 is built from 13 residues. Germline loops: CDR1 ENHRY, CDR2 SYGVKD. Trimming pared 4 bases from V and 8 bases from J, leaving 14 bases between. CDR3 DNA sequence: TGTGCCATCAGTGCGCCCTCATTCGGGGAAGCTTTCTTT. It is translated as CAISAPSFGEAFF.